This T cell receptor beta chain was captured by sequencing in a study of graft-versus-host responses after intestinal transplantation. Libraries were prepared by immunoSEQ multiplex PCR; TCRdb keeps only in-frame clonotypes and omits some of them. The sample carries about 88,000 clones, roughly 90% recorded once. Germline V lookup: CDR1 SGHRS, CDR2 YFSETQ. The junction had 10 bases not matched to a gene; V was cut back by 4 bases and J by 4 bases. This CDR3 has 15 residues. Of note for this clone: Its cognate antigen is unknown.

This rearrangement joins TRBV5-1 to TRBJ1-1; 7 bases agree with TRBD1. This TCR was sampled from a human donor who received an intestinal transplant. This specimen was unstimulated CD4+ T cells sorted from spleen or lymph node cells, taken before intestinal transplant. The CDR3 DNA is TGCGCCAGCAGCGTGGCGACAGGGTCGGGCACTGAAGCTTTCTTT. Its translation is CASSVATGSGTEAFF.